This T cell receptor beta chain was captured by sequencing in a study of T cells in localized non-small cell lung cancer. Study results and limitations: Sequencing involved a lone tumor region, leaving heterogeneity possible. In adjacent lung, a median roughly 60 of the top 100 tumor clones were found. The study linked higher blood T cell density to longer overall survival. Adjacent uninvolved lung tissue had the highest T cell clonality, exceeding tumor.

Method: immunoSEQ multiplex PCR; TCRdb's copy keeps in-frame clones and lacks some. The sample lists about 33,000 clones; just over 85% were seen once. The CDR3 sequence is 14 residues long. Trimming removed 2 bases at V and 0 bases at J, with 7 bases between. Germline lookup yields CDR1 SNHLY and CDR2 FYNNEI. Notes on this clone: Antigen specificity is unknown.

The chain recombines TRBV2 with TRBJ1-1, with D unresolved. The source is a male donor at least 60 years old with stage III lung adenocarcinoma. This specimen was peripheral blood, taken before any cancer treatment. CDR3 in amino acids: CASSESPLNTEAFF. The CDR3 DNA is TGTGCCAGCAGTGAATCCCCCTTGAACACTGAAGCTTTCTTT.